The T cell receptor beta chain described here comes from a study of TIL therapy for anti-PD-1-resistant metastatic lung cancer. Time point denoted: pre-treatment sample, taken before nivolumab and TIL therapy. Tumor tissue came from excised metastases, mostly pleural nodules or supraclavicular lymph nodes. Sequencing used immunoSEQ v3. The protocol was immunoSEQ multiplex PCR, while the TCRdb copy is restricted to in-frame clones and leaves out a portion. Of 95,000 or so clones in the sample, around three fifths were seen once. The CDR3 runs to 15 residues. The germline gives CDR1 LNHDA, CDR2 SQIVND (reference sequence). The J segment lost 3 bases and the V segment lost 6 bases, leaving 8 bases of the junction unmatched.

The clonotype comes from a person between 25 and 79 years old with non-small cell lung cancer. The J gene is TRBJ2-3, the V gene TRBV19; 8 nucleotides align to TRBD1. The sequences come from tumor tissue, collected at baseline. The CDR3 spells CASSPGQGETDTQYF. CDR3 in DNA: TGTGCCAGTAGCCCAGGACAGGGAGAGACAGATACGCAGTATTTT.